This T cell receptor beta chain was identified in a study of regulatory T cells in long-lasting Graves disease. At least ten counts were recorded for this clonotype. For TCR beta, libraries came from iRepertoire HTBI primers and Arm-PCR of CDR3 regions. Via MiXCR, TCRdb re-called the multiplex PCR reads, giving one row per CDR3 protein. This sample has 500,000 or so distinct CDR3 sequences, with around 15% found just once. Sample time point: newly diagnosed GD, antithyroid drugs for less than 3 months. Extracted PBMC RNA gave rise to the TCR library. The germline V gene has CDR1 MDHEN and CDR2 SYDVKM. With 6 bases clipped from V and 2 bases from J, the junction kept 19 bases outside the gene matches. This CDR3 spans 20 amino acids. These data also formed part of another study, on T cells in Graves' hyperthyroidism and ophthalmopathy.

The gene calls are TRBV28 and TRBJ2-5; 12 nucleotides match TRBD2. The source is a woman aged 50 to 60 with Graves disease. Here the sequenced sample was peripheral blood mononuclear cells (PBMCs), taken at new diagnosis, from a patient treated with antithyroid drugs. The CDR3 spells CASSGSRTSGAIELQETQYF. In nucleotides, the CDR3 is TGTGCCAGCAGCGGATCGAGGACTAGCGGGGCCATTGAATTACAAGAGACCCAGTACTTC.